Detailed here is one T cell receptor (beta chain). Its antigen is not yet known. The input lacks base qualities; no much larger clone sits a single base away. The time point label of this sample denotes: cycle 1 day 1 (C1D1), immediately before nivolumab initiation. All trial patients had relapsed after autologous stem cell transplantation, with cohorts A, B and C differing in prior brentuximab vedotin exposure. The trial cohort was composed of about 53 patients with relapsed/refractory classical Hodgkin lymphoma, for whom complete response, partial response or progressive disease was recorded as best overall response. In the multi-cohort phase II CheckMate 205 trial, trial patients received single-agent nivolumab. An independent review committee assessed best overall response by applying the 2007 International Working Group response criteria. Trial PBMCs were collected immediately before nivolumab initiation (C1D1) and during therapy at cycle 2 day 1 and cycle 4 day 1. After peripheral blood was drawn into 8 mL Vacutainer Cell Preparation Tubes, PBMCs were isolated by centrifugation and then cryopreserved.

Genomic DNA was isolated using the Qiagen DNeasy kit from unsorted PBMCs as well as from negatively selected CD4+ and CD8+ fractions. Using primers that anneal to V and J segments, immunoSEQ multiplex PCR amplified the TCR beta CDR3 regions. A synthetic immune receptor repertoire was used to minimize amplification bias, and remaining bias was computationally removed after sequencing. Under the source paper's analysis protocol: Custom Python scripts were used to quantify repertoire diversity as the Shannon entropy index. The unsorted, CD4+ and CD8+ repertoires were each analyzed separately, with the exception of combined analyses, where CD4+ and CD8+ sequences were merged in silico. Clonal expansion was defined as a frequency increase of at least 2-fold after treatment compared with C1D1, and clones undetected at baseline were assigned a pseudocount of 0.5. Clones with 0 or 1 copy at C1D1 were classified as singleton clones, and clones with 2 or more copies were classified as non-singleton clones. Clones expanded in unsorted samples were annotated as CD4+, CD8+ or unknown by matching protein sequences in sorted samples from the same patient. Wilcoxon tests on paired samples were used to test changes in diversity from C1D1 to C4D1. TCRdb re-hosts the immuneACCESS table, in-frame sequences only. Its copies lack some clones; in the studies checked, an unresolved V gene accounts for under half of them, and the cause for the rest is not known. Clonal size and the V and J genes are those of that table, whereas D and trimming came from the DNA. Across this sample there are about 97,000 clones, with approximately 80% seen only once. Jointly, the top ten make up about 12% of the sample.

Sequences SGHDT (CDR1) and YYEEEE (CDR2) are obtained from the germline V gene. Between the V and J ends, shortened by 2 bases and 8 bases respectively, the junction contains 10 bases. The CDR3 covers 12 residues, taking in both the cysteine and the phenylalanine. Here the CDR3 DNA is all that survives: 36 bases in frame from base 1. The data originate from a study of PD-1 blockade in classical Hodgkin lymphoma (dated by TCRdb to 2018 to 2021). In the study overall: Nivolumab dosing was 3 mg/kg intravenously every 2 weeks, continuing until either disease progression or unacceptable toxicity. A peripheral blood immune signature of response to PD-1 blockade in classical Hodgkin lymphoma was defined using TCR beta sequencing and CyTOF.

Study-wide findings and limitations: Baseline TCR diversity was reported to be lower in newly diagnosed patients than in healthy donors and to be lower still in relapsed/refractory patients. By C4D1, a significant rise was seen in CD4+ TCR diversity but not in CD8+ TCR diversity (p=0.0027 vs p=0.16), and the rise was most apparent among complete responders (p=0.02). Patients starting nivolumab less than 1 year after ASCT had lower diversity and were excluded from later analyses to avoid confounding by immune reconstitution. The study covered only a single clinical trial cohort, and the causes of the repertoire differences, possibly disease activity or prior therapy, were still not defined. Baseline diversity similar to that of newly diagnosed patients was observed in trial patients achieving complete response, whereas significantly lower diversity was observed in partial responders and progressors.

Here the chain combines TRBV5-6 and TRBJ1-2, with TRBD1 perhaps the D gene, on 6 matching bases. This sample comprised peripheral blood mononuclear cells (PBMCs), obtained at baseline. This TCR was sampled from a human donor with classical Hodgkin lymphoma. CDR3 sequence: CASSFSTGGYTF. The nucleotide sequence reads TGTGCCAGCAGCTTTTCGACAGGCGGCTACACCTTC.